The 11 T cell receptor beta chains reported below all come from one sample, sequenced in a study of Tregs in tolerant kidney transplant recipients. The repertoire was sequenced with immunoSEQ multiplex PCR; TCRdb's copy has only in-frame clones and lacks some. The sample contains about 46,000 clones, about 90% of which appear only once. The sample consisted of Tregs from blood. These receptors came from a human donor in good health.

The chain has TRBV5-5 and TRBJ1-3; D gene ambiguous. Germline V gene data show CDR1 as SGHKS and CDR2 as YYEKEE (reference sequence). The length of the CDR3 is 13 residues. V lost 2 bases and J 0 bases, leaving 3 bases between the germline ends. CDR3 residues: CASSFYSGNTIYF. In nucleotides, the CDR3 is TGTGCCAGCAGCTTTTACTCTGGAAACACCATATATTTT.

CDR3 in amino acids: CAAPRGALPTEAFF. In nucleotides, the CDR3 is TGTGCCGCTCCCCGGGGGGCGCTTCCCACTGAAGCTTTCTTT. The rearrangement links TRBV30 to TRBJ1-1, with D possibly being TRBD1 (6 bases). V lost 8 bases and J lost 4, with 20 bases in between. The CDR3 extends over 14 amino acids. Per the germline V gene, CDR1 is GTSNPN and CDR2 is SVGIG (reference sequence).

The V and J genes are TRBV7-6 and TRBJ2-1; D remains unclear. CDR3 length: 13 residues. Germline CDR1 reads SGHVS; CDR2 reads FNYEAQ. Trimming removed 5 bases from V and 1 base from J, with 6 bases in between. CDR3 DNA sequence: TGTGCCAGCAGCCGTGGGTCCTACAATGAGCAGTTCTTC. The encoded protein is CASSRGSYNEQFF. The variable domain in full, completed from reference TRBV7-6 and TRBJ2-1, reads GAGVSQSPRYKVTKRGQDVALRCDPISGHVSLYWYRQALGQGPEFLTYFNYEAQQDKSGLPNDRFSAERPEGSISTLTIQRTEQRDSAMYRCASSRGSYNEQFFGPGTRLTVL.

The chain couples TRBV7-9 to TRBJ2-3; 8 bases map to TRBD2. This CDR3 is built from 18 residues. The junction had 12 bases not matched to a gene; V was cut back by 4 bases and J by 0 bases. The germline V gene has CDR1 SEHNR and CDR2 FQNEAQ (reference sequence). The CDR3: CASSSGLAGPPSTDTQYF. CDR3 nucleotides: TGTGCCAGCAGCTCCGGACTAGCCGGACCGCCTAGCACAGATACGCAGTATTTT.

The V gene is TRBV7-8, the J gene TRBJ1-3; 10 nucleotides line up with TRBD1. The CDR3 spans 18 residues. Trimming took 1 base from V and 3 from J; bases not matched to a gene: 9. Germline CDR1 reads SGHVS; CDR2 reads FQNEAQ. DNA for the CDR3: TGTGCCAGCAGCTTAGGAAGGGACAGGGGAGGCGGTGGAAACACCATATATTTT. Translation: CASSLGRDRGGGGNTIYF.

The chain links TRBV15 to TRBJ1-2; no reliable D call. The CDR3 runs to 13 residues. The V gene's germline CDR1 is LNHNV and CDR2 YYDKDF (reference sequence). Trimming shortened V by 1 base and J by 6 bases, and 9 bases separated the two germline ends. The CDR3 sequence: CATSRGGIDGYTF. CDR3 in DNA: TGTGCCACCAGCAGAGGGGGAATCGATGGCTACACCTTC.

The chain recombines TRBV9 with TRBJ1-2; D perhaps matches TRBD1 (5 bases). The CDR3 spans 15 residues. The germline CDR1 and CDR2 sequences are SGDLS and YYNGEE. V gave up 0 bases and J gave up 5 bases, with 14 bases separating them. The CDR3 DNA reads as TGTGCCAGCAGCGTAGAGGGGTCAGGGCGTTATGGCTACACCTTC. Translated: CASSVEGSGRYGYTF.

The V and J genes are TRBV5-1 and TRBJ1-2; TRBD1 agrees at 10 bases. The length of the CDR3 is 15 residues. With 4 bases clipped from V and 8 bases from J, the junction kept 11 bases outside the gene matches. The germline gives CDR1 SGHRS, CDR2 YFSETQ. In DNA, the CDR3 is TGCGCCAGCAGCACGGGGCCGGGACAGGGGTTCGGCTACACCTTC. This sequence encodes CASSTGPGQGFGYTF.

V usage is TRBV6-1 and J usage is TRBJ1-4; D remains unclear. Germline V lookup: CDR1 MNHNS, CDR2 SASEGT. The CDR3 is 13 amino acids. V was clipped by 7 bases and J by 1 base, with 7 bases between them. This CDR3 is CASNGGTNEKLFF. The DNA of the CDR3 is TGTGCCAGCAACGGAGGAACTAATGAAAAACTGTTTTTT.

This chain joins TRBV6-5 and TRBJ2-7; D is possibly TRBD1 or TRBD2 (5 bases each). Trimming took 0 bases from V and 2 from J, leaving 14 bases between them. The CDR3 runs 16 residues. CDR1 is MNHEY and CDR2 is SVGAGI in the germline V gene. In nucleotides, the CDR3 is TGTGCCAGCAGTTACTCGAGGTGGGACCCCGCCTACGAGCAGTACTTC. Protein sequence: CASSYSRWDPAYEQYF.

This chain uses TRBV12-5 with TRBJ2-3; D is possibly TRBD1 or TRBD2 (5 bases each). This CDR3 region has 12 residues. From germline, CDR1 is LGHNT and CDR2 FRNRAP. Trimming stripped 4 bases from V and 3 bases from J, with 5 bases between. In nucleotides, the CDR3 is TGTGCTAGTGGTTGGGGGACAGATACGCAGTATTTT. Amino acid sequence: CASGWGTDTQYF.